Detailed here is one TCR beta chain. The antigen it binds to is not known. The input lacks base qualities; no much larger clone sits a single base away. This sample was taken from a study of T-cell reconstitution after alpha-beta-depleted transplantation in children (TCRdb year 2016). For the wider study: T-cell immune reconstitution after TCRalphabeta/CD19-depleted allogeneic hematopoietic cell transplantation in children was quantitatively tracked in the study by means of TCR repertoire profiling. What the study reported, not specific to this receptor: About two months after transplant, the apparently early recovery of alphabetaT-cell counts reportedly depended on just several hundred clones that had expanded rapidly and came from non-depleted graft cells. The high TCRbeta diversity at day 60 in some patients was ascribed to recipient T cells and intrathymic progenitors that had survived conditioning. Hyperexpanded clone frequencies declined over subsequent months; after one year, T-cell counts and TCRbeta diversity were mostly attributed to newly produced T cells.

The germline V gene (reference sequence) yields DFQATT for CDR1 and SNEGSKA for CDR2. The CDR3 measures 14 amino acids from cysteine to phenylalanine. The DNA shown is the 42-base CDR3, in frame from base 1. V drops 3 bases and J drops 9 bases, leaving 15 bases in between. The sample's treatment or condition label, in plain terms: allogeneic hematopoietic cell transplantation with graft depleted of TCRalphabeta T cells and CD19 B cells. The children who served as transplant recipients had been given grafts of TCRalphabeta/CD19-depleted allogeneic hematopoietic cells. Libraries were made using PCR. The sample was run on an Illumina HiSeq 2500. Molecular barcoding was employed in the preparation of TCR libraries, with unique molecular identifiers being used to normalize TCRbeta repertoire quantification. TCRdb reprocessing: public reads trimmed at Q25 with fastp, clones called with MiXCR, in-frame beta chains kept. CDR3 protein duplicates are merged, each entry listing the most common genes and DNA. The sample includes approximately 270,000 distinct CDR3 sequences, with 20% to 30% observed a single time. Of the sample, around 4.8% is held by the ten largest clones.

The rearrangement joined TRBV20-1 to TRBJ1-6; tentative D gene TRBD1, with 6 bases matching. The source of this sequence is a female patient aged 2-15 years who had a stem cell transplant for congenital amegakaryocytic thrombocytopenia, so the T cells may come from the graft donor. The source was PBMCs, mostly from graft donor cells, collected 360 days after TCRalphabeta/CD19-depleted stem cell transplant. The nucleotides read TGCAGTGCTAGCCCAAGACAGGATGGTTCACCCCTCCACTTT. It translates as CSASPRQDGSPLHF.